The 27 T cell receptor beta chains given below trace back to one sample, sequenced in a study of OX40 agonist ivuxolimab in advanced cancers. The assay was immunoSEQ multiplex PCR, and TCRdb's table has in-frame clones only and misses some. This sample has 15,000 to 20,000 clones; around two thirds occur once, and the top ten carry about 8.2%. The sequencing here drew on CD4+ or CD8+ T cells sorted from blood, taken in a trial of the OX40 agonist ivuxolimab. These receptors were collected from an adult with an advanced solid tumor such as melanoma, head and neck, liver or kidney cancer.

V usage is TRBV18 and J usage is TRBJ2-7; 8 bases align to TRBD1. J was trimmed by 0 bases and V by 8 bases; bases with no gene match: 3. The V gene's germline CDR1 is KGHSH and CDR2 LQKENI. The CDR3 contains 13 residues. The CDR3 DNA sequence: TGTGCCAGCGAGGGACAGGACTCCTACGAGCAGTACTTC. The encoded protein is CASEGQDSYEQYF.

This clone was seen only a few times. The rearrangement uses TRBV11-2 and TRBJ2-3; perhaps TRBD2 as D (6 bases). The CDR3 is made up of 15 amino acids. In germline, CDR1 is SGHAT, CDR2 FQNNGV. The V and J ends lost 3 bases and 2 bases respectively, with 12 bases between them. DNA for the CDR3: TGTGCCAGCAGCTTTGGGGGGAGGCCCACAGATACGCAGTATTTT. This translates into CASSFGGRPTDTQYF.

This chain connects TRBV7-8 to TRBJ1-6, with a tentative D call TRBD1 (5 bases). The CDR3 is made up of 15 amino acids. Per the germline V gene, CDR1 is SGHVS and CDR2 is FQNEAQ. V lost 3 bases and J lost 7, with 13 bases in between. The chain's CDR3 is CASSFSRERNSPLHF. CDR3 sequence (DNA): TGTGCCAGCAGCTTTTCCAGGGAGAGGAATTCACCCCTCCACTTT.

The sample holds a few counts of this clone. The CDR3 region is CASSLVEGGRSPLHF. The CDR3 DNA reads TGTGCCAGCAGCTTAGTGGAGGGCGGGAGATCACCCCTCCACTTT. This rearrangement joins TRBV7-8 to TRBJ1-6; no firm D call. Trimming removed 1 base at V and 10 bases at J, with 14 bases between. CDR3 size: 15 residues. The germline V gene encodes CDR1 SGHVS and CDR2 FQNEAQ.

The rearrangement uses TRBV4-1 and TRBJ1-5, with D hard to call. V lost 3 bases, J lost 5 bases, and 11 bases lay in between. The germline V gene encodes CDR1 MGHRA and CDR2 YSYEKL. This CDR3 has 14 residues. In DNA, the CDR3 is TGCGCCAGCAGCCACTCCGGGTCCTATCAGCCCCAGCATTTT. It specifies CASSHSGSYQPQHF.

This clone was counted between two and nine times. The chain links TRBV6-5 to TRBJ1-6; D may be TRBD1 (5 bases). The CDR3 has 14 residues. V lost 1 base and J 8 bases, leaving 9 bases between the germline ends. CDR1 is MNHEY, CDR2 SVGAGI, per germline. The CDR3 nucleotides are TGTGCCAGCAGTTACTTTATGGGGGATTCACCCCTCCACTTT. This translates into CASSYFMGDSPLHF.

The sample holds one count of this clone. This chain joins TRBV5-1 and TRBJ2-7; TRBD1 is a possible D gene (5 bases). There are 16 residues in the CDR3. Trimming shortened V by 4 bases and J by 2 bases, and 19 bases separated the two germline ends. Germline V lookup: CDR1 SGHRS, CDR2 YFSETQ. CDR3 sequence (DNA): TGCGCCAGCAGCAACGGCCCGGCCAGGGATGCCTACGAGCAGTACTTC. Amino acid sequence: CASSNGPARDAYEQYF.

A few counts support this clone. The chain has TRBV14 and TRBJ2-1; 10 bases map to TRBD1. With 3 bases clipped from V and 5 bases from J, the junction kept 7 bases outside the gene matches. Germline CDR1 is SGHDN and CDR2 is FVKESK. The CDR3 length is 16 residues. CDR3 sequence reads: CASSQRAGQGNNEQFF. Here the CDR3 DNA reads TGTGCCAGCAGCCAGAGGGCGGGACAGGGGAACAATGAGCAGTTCTTC.

The DNA for the CDR3 is TGTGCCATCAGTGAGTCGGGGGACGGGAGCTCCTACGAGCAGTACTTC. This translates into CAISESGDGSSYEQYF. The J gene is TRBJ2-7, the V gene TRBV10-3; possible D gene TRBD2, 6 bases. Germline assignment: CDR1 ENHRY and CDR2 SYGVKD. V lost 0 bases, J lost 0 bases, and 12 bases lay in between. The CDR3 contains 16 residues.

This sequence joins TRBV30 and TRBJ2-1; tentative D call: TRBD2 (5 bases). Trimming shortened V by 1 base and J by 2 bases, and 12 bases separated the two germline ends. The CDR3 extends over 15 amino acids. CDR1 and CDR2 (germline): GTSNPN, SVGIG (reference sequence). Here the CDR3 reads CAWSDERFTYNEQFF. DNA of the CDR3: TGTGCCTGGAGTGACGAGCGGTTTACCTACAATGAGCAGTTCTTC.

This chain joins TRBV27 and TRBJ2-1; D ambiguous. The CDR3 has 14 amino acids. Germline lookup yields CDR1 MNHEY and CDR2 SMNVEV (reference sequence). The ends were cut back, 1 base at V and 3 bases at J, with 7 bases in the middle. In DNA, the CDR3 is TGTGCCAGCAGTTTATTCGGGCTCTACAATGAGCAGTTCTTC. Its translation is CASSLFGLYNEQFF.

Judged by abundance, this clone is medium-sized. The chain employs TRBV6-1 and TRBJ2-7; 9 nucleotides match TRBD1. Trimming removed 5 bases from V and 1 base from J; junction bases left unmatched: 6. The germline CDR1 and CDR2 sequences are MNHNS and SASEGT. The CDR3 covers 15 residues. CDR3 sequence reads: CASSWSDRGSYEQYF. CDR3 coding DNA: TGTGCCAGCAGTTGGTCTGACAGGGGGTCCTACGAGCAGTACTTC.

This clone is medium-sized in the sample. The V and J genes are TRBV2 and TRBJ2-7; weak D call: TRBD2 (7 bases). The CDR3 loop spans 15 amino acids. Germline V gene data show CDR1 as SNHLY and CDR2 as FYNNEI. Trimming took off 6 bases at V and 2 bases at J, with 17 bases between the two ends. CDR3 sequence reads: CASSEGGVRAYEQYF. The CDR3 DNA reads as TGTGCCAGCAGCGAGGGGGGGGTTAGGGCCTACGAGCAGTACTTC.

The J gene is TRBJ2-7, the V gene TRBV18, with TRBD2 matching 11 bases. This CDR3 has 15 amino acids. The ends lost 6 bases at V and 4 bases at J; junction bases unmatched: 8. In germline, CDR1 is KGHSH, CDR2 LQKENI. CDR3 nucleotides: TGTGCCAGCTCCCCAGGGACTAGCGGCACGTACGAGCAGTACTTC. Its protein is CASSPGTSGTYEQYF. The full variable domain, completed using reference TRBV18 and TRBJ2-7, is NAGVMQNPRHLVRRRGQEARLRCSPMKGHSHVYWYRQLPEEGLKFMVYLQKENIIDESGMPKERFSAEFPKEGPSILRIQQVVRGDSAAYFCASSPGTSGTYEQYFGPGTRLTVT.

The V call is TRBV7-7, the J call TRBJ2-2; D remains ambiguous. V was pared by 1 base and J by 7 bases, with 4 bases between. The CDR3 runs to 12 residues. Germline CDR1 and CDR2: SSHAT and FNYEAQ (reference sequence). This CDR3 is CASSLGYGELFF. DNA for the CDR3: TGTGCCAGCAGCTTAGGTTACGGGGAGCTGTTTTTT.

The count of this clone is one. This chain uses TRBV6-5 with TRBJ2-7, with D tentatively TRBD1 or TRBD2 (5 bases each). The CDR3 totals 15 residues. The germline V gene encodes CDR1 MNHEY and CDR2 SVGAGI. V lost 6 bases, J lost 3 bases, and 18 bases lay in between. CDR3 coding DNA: TGTGCCAGCAGCAGCACGGGGCAGGGTATCTACGAGCAGTACTTC. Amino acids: CASSSTGQGIYEQYF.

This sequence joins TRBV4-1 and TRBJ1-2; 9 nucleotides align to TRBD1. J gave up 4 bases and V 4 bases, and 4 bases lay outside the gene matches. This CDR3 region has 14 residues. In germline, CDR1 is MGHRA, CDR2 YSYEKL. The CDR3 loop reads CASSLGTGSYGYTF. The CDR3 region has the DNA TGCGCCAGCAGCCTAGGGACAGGGTCCTATGGCTACACCTTC.

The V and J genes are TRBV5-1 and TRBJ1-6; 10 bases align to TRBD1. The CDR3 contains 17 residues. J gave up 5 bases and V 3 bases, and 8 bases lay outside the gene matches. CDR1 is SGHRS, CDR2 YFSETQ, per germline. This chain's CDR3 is CASSSRDRGIHNSPLHF. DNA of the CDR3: TGCGCCAGCAGCTCCCGGGACAGGGGCATCCATAATTCACCCCTCCACTTT. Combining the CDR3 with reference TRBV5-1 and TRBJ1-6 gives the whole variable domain KAGVTQTPRYLIKTRGQQVTLSCSPISGHRSVSWYQQTPGQGLQFLFEYFSETQRNKGNFPGRFSGRQFSNSRSEMNVSTLELGDSALYLCASSSRDRGIHNSPLHFGNGTRLTVT.

CDR3 residues: CASSYAGTTGGYTF. The CDR3 DNA sequence: TGTGCCAGCAGTTACGCCGGGACCACTGGGGGCTACACCTTC. This sequence joins TRBV7-2 and TRBJ1-2; D might be TRBD1 (5 bases). The CDR3 sequence is 14 residues long. The germline V gene encodes CDR1 SGHTA and CDR2 FQGNSA. The V end was cut by 6 bases, the J end by 8 bases, with 19 bases between.

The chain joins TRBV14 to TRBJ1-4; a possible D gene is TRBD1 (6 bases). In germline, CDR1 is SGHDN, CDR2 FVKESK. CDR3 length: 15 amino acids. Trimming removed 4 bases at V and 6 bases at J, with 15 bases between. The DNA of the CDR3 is TGTGCCAGCAGCCCTCAGACGGGGGCCCATGAAAAACTGTTTTTT. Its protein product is CASSPQTGAHEKLFF.

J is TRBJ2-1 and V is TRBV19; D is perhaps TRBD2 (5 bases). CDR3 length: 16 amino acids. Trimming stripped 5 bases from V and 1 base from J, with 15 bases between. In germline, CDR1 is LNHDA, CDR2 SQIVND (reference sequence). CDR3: CASSVLSTGSYNEQFF. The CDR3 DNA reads TGTGCCAGTAGTGTTTTATCCACGGGGTCCTACAATGAGCAGTTCTTC. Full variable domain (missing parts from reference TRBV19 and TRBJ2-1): DGGITQSPKYLFRKEGQNVTLSCEQNLNHDAMYWYRQDPGQGLRLIYYSQIVNDFQKGDIAEGYSVSREKKESFPLTVTSAQKNPTAFYLCASSVLSTGSYNEQFFGPGTRLTVL.

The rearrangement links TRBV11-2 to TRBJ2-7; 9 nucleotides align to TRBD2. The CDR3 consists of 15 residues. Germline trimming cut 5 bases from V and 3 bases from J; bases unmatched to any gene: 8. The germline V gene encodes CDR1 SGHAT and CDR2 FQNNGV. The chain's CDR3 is CASSLTDSGGYEQYF. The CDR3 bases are TGTGCCAGCAGCCTAACTGATAGCGGGGGCTACGAGCAGTACTTC.

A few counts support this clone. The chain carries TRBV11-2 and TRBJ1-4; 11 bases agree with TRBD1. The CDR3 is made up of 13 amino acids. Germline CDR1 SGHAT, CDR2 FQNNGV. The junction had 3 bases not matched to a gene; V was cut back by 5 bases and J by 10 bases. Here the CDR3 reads CASSPGTGGKLFF. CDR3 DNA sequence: TGTGCCAGCAGCCCGGGGACAGGGGGAAAACTGTTTTTT.

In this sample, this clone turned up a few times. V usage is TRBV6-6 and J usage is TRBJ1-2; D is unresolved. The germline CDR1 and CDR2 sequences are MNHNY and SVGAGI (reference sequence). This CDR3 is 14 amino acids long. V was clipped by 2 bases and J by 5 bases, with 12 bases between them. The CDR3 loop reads CASSYANLEYGYTF. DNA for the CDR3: TGTGCCAGCAGTTACGCCAATCTAGAGTATGGCTACACCTTC.

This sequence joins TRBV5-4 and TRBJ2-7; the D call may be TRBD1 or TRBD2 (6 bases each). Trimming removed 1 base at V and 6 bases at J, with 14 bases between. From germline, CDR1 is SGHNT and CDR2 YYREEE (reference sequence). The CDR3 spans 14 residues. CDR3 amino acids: CASSLRGAGAEQYF. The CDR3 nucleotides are TGTGCCAGCAGCTTGAGGGGGGCAGGGGCCGAGCAGTACTTC.

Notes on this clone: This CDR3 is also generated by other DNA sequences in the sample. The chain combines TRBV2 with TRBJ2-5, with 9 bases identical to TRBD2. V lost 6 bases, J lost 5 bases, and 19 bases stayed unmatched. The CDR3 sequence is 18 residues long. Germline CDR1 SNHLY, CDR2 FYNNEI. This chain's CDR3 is CASSEPAGGISKLETQYF. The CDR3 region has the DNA TGTGCCAGCAGCGAACCAGCGGGGGGCATTTCCAAATTGGAGACCCAGTACTTC.

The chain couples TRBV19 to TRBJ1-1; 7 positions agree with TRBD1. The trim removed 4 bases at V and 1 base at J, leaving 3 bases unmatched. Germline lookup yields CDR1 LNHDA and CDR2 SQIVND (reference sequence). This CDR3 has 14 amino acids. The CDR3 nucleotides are TGTGCCAGTAGTAAACAGGGGTCGAACACTGAAGCTTTCTTT. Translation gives CASSKQGSNTEAFF.